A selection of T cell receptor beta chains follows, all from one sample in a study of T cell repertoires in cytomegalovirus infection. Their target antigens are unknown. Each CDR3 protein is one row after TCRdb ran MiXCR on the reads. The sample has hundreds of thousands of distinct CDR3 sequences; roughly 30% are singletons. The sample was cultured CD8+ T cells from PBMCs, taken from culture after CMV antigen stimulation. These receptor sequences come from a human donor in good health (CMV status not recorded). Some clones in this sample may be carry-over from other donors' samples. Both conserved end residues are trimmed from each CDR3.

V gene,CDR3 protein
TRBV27,ASSPRTSGGLQQETQY
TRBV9,ASSMTSGRTMGGELF
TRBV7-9,ASSSSFADEQF
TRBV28,ASSLFSGDGELF
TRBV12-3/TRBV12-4,ASSLGRPRAYEQY
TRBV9,ASSGGGQQETQY
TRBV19,ARSSLGNQPQH
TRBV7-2,ASSLTPDQGWTGELF
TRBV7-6,ASSLGPPSTDTQY
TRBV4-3,ASSQDWASGGNEQF
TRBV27,ASSLGLSQY
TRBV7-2,ASSAGTDAEAF
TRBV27,ASSLARVQSEQY
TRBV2,ASSEATRRSYEQY
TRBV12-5,ASGLSGVQETQY
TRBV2,ASEGVDNEQF
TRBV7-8,ASCPRTGPSYEQY
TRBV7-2,ASSLGPGQNSYEQY
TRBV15,ATSRVINEQF
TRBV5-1,ASSLGFRADNEQF
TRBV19,ASSEVLGNQPQH
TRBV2,ASSPGTWNGYT
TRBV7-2,ASSKSPGQGRNYGYT
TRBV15,ATSRDRQGSADTQY
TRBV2,ASDTLARPNYEQY
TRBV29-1,SVEALAGANSYNEQF
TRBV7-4,ASSSVSYQDTQY
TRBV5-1,ASSSIGLNEAF
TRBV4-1,ASSQEGSGQGFMDEQF
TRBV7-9,ASSLSLGPEAF
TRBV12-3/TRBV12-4,ASSPDRDTDTQY
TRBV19,ASSIEAQRGDNEQF
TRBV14,ASKNRGNEKLF
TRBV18,ASSLPGTVTLVTGELF
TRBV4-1,ASSQRVEGAQPQH
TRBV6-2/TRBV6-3,ASSSIQGLGNEQF
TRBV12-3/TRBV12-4,ASSFSVLYGYT
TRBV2,ASSSSDRGGSYNEQF
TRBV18,ASSPRHPQSSYNEQF
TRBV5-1,ASSFAGVSYNEQF
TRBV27,ASSSIRQGGGYGYT
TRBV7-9,ASSPQSSGGVLDEQF
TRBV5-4,ASSLEVLINYGYT
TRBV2,ASSDVERIIYNEQF